The clone carrying this T cell receptor (beta chain) has a single count. What it binds is not known. This CDR3 region has 17 residues. Trimming pared 0 bases from V and 0 bases from J, leaving 13 bases between. Germline V gene sequence: CDR1 LGHNA, CDR2 YSLEER. This table comes from immunoSEQ multiplex PCR, and its TCRdb copy is limited to in-frame clones, with some not included. The table includes over 15,000 clones, about 89% detected once. This record belongs to a study of OX40 agonist ivuxolimab in advanced cancers. Broader study findings: Expanded peripheral T cell antigen specificity was not determined.

The sample was CD4+ or CD8+ T cells sorted from blood, taken in a trial of the OX40 agonist ivuxolimab. This clonotype originated in an adult with an advanced solid tumor such as melanoma, head and neck, liver or kidney cancer. V and J are TRBV4-3 and TRBJ2-3; D is unclear. The DNA of the CDR3 is TGCGCCAGCAGCCAAGACGGCTGGTCCGCTAGCACAGATACGCAGTATTTT. Translation gives CASSQDGWSASTDTQYF.